The 28 T cell receptor beta chains reported below all come from one sample, sequenced in a study of shared clonotypes between healthy human individuals. Some clones are missing from TCRdb's copy, which holds only in-frame ones; the method was immunoSEQ multiplex PCR. The sample includes hundreds of thousands of clones, 75% to 85% of them seen just once. Sequencing used PBMCs. Every receptor here comes from a woman between 40 and 55 years old in good health. Some clones in this sample may be carry-over from other donors' samples.

The genes are TRBV18 and TRBJ2-2; D assignment may be TRBD1 or TRBD2 (5 bases each). This CDR3 spans 14 amino acids. With 6 bases removed from V and 2 bases from J, the gap between germline ends came to 10 bases. The germline V gene has CDR1 KGHSH and CDR2 LQKENI. CDR3 amino acids: CASSGDRNTGELFF. As DNA, the CDR3 is TGTGCCAGCTCGGGGGACCGAAACACCGGGGAGCTGTTTTTT.

The gene calls are TRBV4-3 and TRBJ2-7, with D perhaps TRBD1 (6 bases). Germline CDR1 and CDR2: LGHNA and YSLEER. Trimming cost V 2 bases and J 0 bases, with 11 bases left between them. The CDR3 sequence is 15 residues long. The CDR3 region is CASSQSTGLSYEQYF. In nucleotides, the CDR3 is TGCGCCAGCAGCCAATCTACAGGGCTCTCCTACGAGCAGTACTTC.

The chain combines TRBV7-2 with TRBJ2-7, with TRBD1 matching 9 bases. Per the germline V gene, CDR1 is SGHTA and CDR2 is FQGNSA. The CDR3 is 16 amino acids. Unmatched junction bases numbered 6, after V lost 0 bases and J lost 3 bases. This CDR3 reads CASSLASTGGFYEQYF. For the CDR3, the DNA is TGTGCCAGCAGCTTAGCTTCCACAGGGGGCTTCTACGAGCAGTACTTC.

The CDR3 loop is CASSELRSEEQYF. CDR3 nucleotides: TGTGCCAGCAGTGAACTCAGGTCTGAGGAGCAGTACTTC. This chain joins TRBV2 and TRBJ2-7; D not resolved. The germline V and J ends were trimmed by 2 bases and 7 bases, with 12 bases remaining between them. The CDR3 has 13 amino acids. Germline CDR1 SNHLY, CDR2 FYNNEI.

The chain is built from TRBV2 and TRBJ2-3; D may be TRBD2 (5 bases). This CDR3 has 15 amino acids. V was shortened by 10 bases and J by 1 base, with 18 bases between the two germline ends. Germline CDR1 SNHLY, CDR2 FYNNEI. CDR3 loop: CATAGPAAGTDTQYF. The CDR3 DNA is TGTGCCACCGCGGGCCCGGCCGCTGGCACAGATACGCAGTATTTT.

The gene calls are TRBV30 and TRBJ2-1; 9 bases fit TRBD2. Germline assignment: CDR1 GTSNPN and CDR2 SVGIG (reference sequence). This CDR3 is built from 15 residues. Trimming at V came to 7 bases and at J to 2 bases, leaving 9 bases not matched to a gene. The CDR3, as DNA: TGTGCCTTCTCGTTGTCTAGCGGGACCTACAATGAGCAGTTCTTC. Translated: CAFSLSSGTYNEQFF.

The rearrangement uses TRBV14 and TRBJ2-7, with D tentatively TRBD1 or TRBD2 (5 bases each). Trimming removed 1 base from V and 3 bases from J, with 7 bases in between. The CDR3 length is 13 residues. Germline assignment: CDR1 SGHDN and CDR2 FVKESK. The CDR3 region is CASSQVRGYEQYF. As DNA, the CDR3 is TGTGCCAGCAGCCAAGTGAGGGGCTACGAGCAGTACTTC.

The genes are TRBV9 and TRBJ2-6; D may be TRBD1 (5 bases). Germline V gene lookup returns CDR1 SGDLS and CDR2 YYNGEE. V was clipped by 3 bases and J by 0 bases, with 10 bases between them. The CDR3 covers 16 residues. CDR3 loop: CASSADSGSGANVLTF. The CDR3 region has the DNA TGTGCCAGCAGCGCCGACAGTGGCTCTGGGGCCAACGTCCTGACTTTC.

The V gene is TRBV5-8, the J gene TRBJ2-3, with 12 bases lining up with TRBD2. The CDR3 totals 15 residues. The V and J ends lost 7 bases and 4 bases, in that order; junction bases with no gene match: 7. Germline CDR1 SGHTS, CDR2 YDEGEE. This CDR3 reads CASGLAGGFADTQYF. Written as DNA, the CDR3 is TGTGCCAGCGGCCTAGCGGGAGGGTTTGCAGATACGCAGTATTTT.

This chain connects TRBV9 to TRBJ2-7; possibly TRBD1 for D (6 bases). V lost 1 base and J 2 bases, leaving 10 bases between the germline ends. The CDR3 has 14 amino acids. In germline, CDR1 is SGDLS, CDR2 YYNGEE. DNA of the CDR3: TGTGCCAGCAGCGTATCCCCAGGGGCCTACGAGCAGTACTTC. Amino acid sequence: CASSVSPGAYEQYF. Supplemented by reference TRBV9 and TRBJ2-7, the full variable domain reads DSGVTQTPKHLITATGQRVTLRCSPRSGDLSVYWYQQSLDQGLQFLIQYYNGEERAKGNILERFSAQQFPDLHSELNLSSLELGDSALYFCASSVSPGAYEQYFGPGTRLTVT.

CDR3 sequence: CASSILQGGPGELFF. As DNA, the CDR3 is TGTGCCAGCAGTATACTCCAGGGAGGCCCCGGGGAGCTGTTTTTT. The chain links TRBV28 to TRBJ2-2; the D gene is possibly TRBD2 (6 bases). The CDR3 extends over 15 amino acids. Germline CDR1 and CDR2: MDHEN and SYDVKM. V was cut by 5 bases and J by 6 bases, with 16 bases left in between.

This clone has at least ten counts. This chain uses TRBV15 with TRBJ2-7, with TRBD1 matching 8 bases. Germline trimming cut 5 bases from V and 4 bases from J; bases unmatched to any gene: 13. The CDR3 is 16 residues long. Germline V gives CDR1 LNHNV, CDR2 YYDKDF (reference sequence). The CDR3 DNA reads TGTGCCACCAGCGACAGGGGCTCAGCGGGTATATACGAGCAGTACTTC. The encoded protein is CATSDRGSAGIYEQYF.

This chain links TRBV30 with TRBJ1-6, with TRBD1 as a possible D gene (5 bases). The V gene's germline CDR1 is GTSNPN and CDR2 SVGIG (reference sequence). V was shortened by 2 bases and J by 5 bases, with 19 bases between the two germline ends. CDR3 length: 17 residues. The CDR3 sequence is CAWSKVPGQRNNSPLHF. As DNA, the CDR3 is TGTGCCTGGAGTAAAGTTCCAGGGCAGCGTAATAATTCACCCCTCCACTTT.

This chain joins TRBV6-4 and TRBJ1-4; no reliable D call. Trimming pared 7 bases from V and 8 bases from J, leaving 11 bases between. The CDR3 totals 12 residues. CDR1 and CDR2 from the germline V gene are MRHNA and SNTAGT. Here the CDR3 reads CASKETGEKLFF. CDR3 bases: TGTGCCAGCAAAGAAACGGGGGAAAAACTGTTTTTT.

The chain combines TRBV28 with TRBJ1-5; no reliable D call. In germline, CDR1 is MDHEN, CDR2 SYDVKM. V lost 3 bases to trimming and J lost 4 bases, with 13 bases between them. The CDR3 consists of 15 residues. DNA for the CDR3: TGTGCCAGCAGTTTCGGCAGATCCACAAATCAGCCCCAGCATTTT. This gives the protein CASSFGRSTNQPQHF.

The chain is built from TRBV7-9 and TRBJ2-1; 7 bases are a match to TRBD1. This CDR3 is built from 15 residues. Losses at the gene ends were 1 base for V and 13 bases for J; bases not matched to a gene: 13. Germline lookup yields CDR1 SEHNR and CDR2 FQNEAQ (reference sequence). The CDR3 loop reads CASSLDRVPQGSQFF. The CDR3 bases are TGTGCCAGCAGCTTAGACAGAGTTCCACAGGGGAGTCAGTTCTTC. The complete variable domain, with remaining parts taken from reference TRBV7-9 and TRBJ2-1, reads DTGVSQNPRHKITKRGQNVTFRCDPISEHNRLYWYRQTLGQGPEFLTYFQNEAQLEKSRLLSDRFSAERPKGSFSTLEIQRTEQGDSAMYLCASSLDRVPQGSQFFGPGTRLTVL.

The chain combines TRBV5-1 with TRBJ2-2; no reliable D call. CDR3 length equals 16 residues. Between the trimmed V and J ends, which lost 2 bases and 0 bases, there was a span of 11 bases. Germline lookup yields CDR1 SGHRS and CDR2 YFSETQ. This CDR3 reads CASSLGPTTNTGELFF. In DNA form, the CDR3 reads TGCGCCAGCAGCTTAGGACCCACTACGAACACCGGGGAGCTGTTTTTT.

The chain joins TRBV7-8 to TRBJ2-3; D may be TRBD1 (6 bases). Germline values: CDR1 SGHVS, CDR2 FQNEAQ. There are 14 residues in the CDR3. The V and J ends lost 3 bases and 5 bases respectively, with 12 bases between them. CDR3 sequence: CASSLDRGGDTQYF. The CDR3 DNA reads as TGTGCCAGCAGCTTGGACAGAGGGGGAGATACGCAGTATTTT.

Comments on this clone: An end of the junction does not agree with germline; a read error may underlie this. Other DNA variants within this sample encode the same CDR3. J is TRBJ1-2 and V is TRBV19; 9 bases match TRBD1. CDR3 size: 14 residues. The germline V gene has CDR1 LNHDA and CDR2 SQIVND (reference sequence). In DNA form, the CDR3 reads TGCGCCAGTAGTTACCGGGACAGGGTTGATGGCTACACCTTC. Amino acid sequence: CASSYRDRVDGYTF.

This chain links TRBV19 with TRBJ2-7; 9 bases are shared with TRBD1. V trimming: 7 bases; J trimming: 6 bases; junction bases outside the gene matches: 13. Germline CDR1 and CDR2: LNHDA and SQIVND (reference sequence). CDR3 length equals 15 residues. CDR3: CASKTGGDFRGEQYF. As DNA, the CDR3 is TGTGCCAGTAAGACAGGGGGGGACTTTCGTGGCGAGCAGTACTTC.

The chain carries TRBV5-1 and TRBJ2-7; 16 nucleotides align to TRBD2. Per the germline V gene, CDR1 is SGHRS and CDR2 is YFSETQ. This CDR3 spans 18 amino acids. Trimming removed 4 bases from V and 2 bases from J; junction bases left unmatched: 9. The CDR3 loop reads CASSKGLAGGELAYEQYF. The CDR3 DNA follows: TGCGCCAGCAGCAAGGGACTAGCGGGAGGGGAGTTGGCCTACGAGCAGTACTTC. The complete variable domain, with remaining parts taken from reference TRBV5-1 and TRBJ2-7, reads KAGVTQTPRYLIKTRGQQVTLSCSPISGHRSVSWYQQTPGQGLQFLFEYFSETQRNKGNFPGRFSGRQFSNSRSEMNVSTLELGDSALYLCASSKGLAGGELAYEQYFGPGTRLTVT.

The rearrangement links TRBV29-1 to TRBJ2-7; perhaps TRBD2 as D (5 bases). Deletions cut 4 bases from V and 3 bases from J, with 10 bases between. The CDR3 loop spans 12 amino acids. Germline lookup yields CDR1 SQVTM and CDR2 ANQGSEA. CDR3 sequence: CSVVDLHYEQYF. CDR3 nucleotides: TGCAGCGTTGTGGACTTACACTACGAGCAGTACTTC.

For this clone: This may be a read error: a much more frequent sequence differs by one nucleotide. Other DNA variants within this sample encode the same CDR3. This chain links TRBV7-2 with TRBJ1-1, with 7 positions matching TRBD1. The V gene's germline CDR1 is SGHTA and CDR2 FQGNSA. The CDR3 is made up of 16 amino acids. J lost 3 bases, V lost 6 bases, and 13 bases had no gene match. CDR3 residues: CASSSSRGRGDTEAFF. The CDR3 DNA follows: TGTGCCAGCAGTTCCAGTAGGGGCAGGGGGGACACTGAAGCTTTCTTT.

The gene calls are TRBV18 and TRBJ1-1; 7 bases are shared with TRBD1. CDR1 is KGHSH, CDR2 LQKENI, per germline. Trimming took 5 bases from V and 5 from J; bases not matched to a gene: 5. This CDR3 has 13 amino acids. The CDR3, as DNA: TGTGCCAGCTCAACCGCGACAGGGACTGAAGCTTTCTTT. It is translated as CASSTATGTEAFF.

The V and J genes are TRBV27 and TRBJ2-7; D is undetermined. V dropped 3 bases and J dropped 3 bases, with 15 bases sitting between them. This CDR3 comprises 15 residues. Germline-derived CDR1 and CDR2 are MNHEY and SMNVEV (reference sequence). The CDR3 loop is CASSLFPQPNYEQYF. The CDR3 DNA sequence: TGTGCCAGCAGTTTGTTCCCCCAACCTAACTACGAGCAGTACTTC.

Of note for this clone: Compared with germline, one end of the junction differs, possibly owing to a read error. V and J are TRBV25-1 and TRBJ2-3; perhaps TRBD2 as D (5 bases). The germline V gene encodes CDR1 MGHDK and CDR2 SYGVNS. This CDR3 has 13 amino acids. CDR3 nucleotide sequence: TGTGCCAGCAGTGCCGGAGGAGCAGATACGCAGTACTTT. This translates into CASSAGGADTQYF.

The gene calls are TRBV7-3 and TRBJ2-2; D may be TRBD2 (6 bases). The V gene's germline CDR1 is SGHTA and CDR2 FQGTGA. V gave up 4 bases and J gave up 6 bases, with 15 bases separating them. The CDR3 is 15 amino acids. Here the CDR3 DNA reads TGTGCCAGCAGCTCCGTCCCGGGAGAGGCCGGGGAGCTGTTTTTT. Amino acids: CASSSVPGEAGELFF. Based on the CDR3 plus reference TRBV7-3 and TRBJ2-2, the full variable domain is GAGVSQTPSNKVTEKGKYVELRCDPISGHTALYWYRQSLGQGPEFLIYFQGTGAADDSGLPNDRFFAVRPEGSVSTLKIQRTERGDSAVYLCASSSVPGEAGELFFGEGSRLTVL.

The chain combines TRBV5-8 with TRBJ2-7; D could derive from TRBD1 or TRBD2 (5 bases each). The V and J ends lost 1 base and 3 bases respectively, with 14 bases between them. Germline V gene data show CDR1 as SGHTS and CDR2 as YDEGEE. The CDR3 is made up of 15 amino acids. CDR3 in amino acids: CASSLRGPGLYEQYF. Written as DNA, the CDR3 is TGTGCCAGCAGCTTGCGGGGCCCAGGGCTCTACGAGCAGTACTTC.